The following is a TCR beta chain sequence with its context. Participants had their cohort set by participant-reported clinical history. Individuals in the exposed group had encountered a COVID-19 case within 2 weeks preceding study entry. The source of the sample is a study of blood T cell repertoires in COVID-19. V was pared by 4 bases and J by 6 bases, with 8 bases of the junction left unmatched. CDR1 SGHNT and CDR2 YYREEE come from the germline V gene (reference sequence). There are 15 residues in the CDR3. Clones were read by immunoSEQ multiplex PCR, and TCRdb kept only the in-frame ones, dropping some. The profile shows more than 300,000 clones, 90% of them singletons.

The rearrangement links TRBV5-4 to TRBJ1-2; TRBD1 matches 11 bases. This receptor was obtained from a woman aged 25 to 45 who had been exposed to COVID-19. The sequenced sample was PBMCs or T cells enriched from blood (not recorded which). The CDR3 spells CASSAGRDRGDGYTF. The CDR3 coding sequence is TGTGCCAGCAGCGCGGGCCGGGACAGGGGGGATGGCTACACCTTC.